This T cell receptor beta chain originates from a study of blood T cells in healthy people across ages (dated by TCRdb to 2015 to 2017). With regard to the full study: Template switching captured roughly one uniquely barcoded TCR beta cDNA molecule per two T cells in model experiments. To track age-related changes in TCR beta repertoire diversity, the study relied on deep sequencing normalized with unique cDNA molecular identifiers. To avoid experimental bias, donors of different ages were distributed randomly across sequencing lanes. Two additional independent replicas of 1 million unique cDNA reads from the same blood draw were analyzed for two donors (one aged 18 to 29 and one aged 80 or older). Four age groups were formed from the donors: young (average approximately 17 years), middle-aged (just under 40), aged (about 68) and long-lived (roughly 81).

What the work shows at the level of the full study, not this receptor alone: Total diversity estimates from one million sequenced T cells were considered lower bounds and underestimates. Since profiling was done on bulk unsorted PBMCs, naive and antigen-experienced compartments could not be conclusively compared. Observed TCR beta diversity correlated strongly with the percentage of naive T cells measured by flow cytometry. As age increased, observed TCR beta diversity per million T cells dropped in a roughly linear way, and a significant reduction was already evident by age about 40. Compared with the aged group, more naive CD4+ T cells, fewer expanded clones and increased TCR diversity were shown by the long-lived group, suggesting age selection. Donor CMV infection status was unknown, potentially confounding age-related changes in expanded clonotypes.

Measured from the cysteine to the phenylalanine, the CDR3 is 16 residues long. Just CDR3 DNA is preserved here, 48 bases in frame from base 1. After removal of 0 bases from V and 11 bases from J, the junction retains 13 bases not matched to a gene. CDR1 is given as SGHRS and CDR2 as YFSETQ, both from the germline V gene. Donors were a few dozen systemically healthy Caucasian individuals from Russia aged about 6 to 100 years. Each donor gave ten milliliters of peripheral blood, collected into EDTA-treated Vacutainer tubes. PBMCs were isolated by Ficoll-Paque density-gradient centrifugation, with at least 7 million obtained per sample. Total RNA, at least 6 micrograms per sample, was extracted from PBMCs with Trizol reagent. For every donor, flow cytometry on a PBMC aliquot measured the percentage of naive CD45RAhigh/CD27high T cells. A note on this clonotype: Its target antigen remains unknown. Per-base quality was not reported, and no clone a single base away is much larger than it.

The library was prepared using 5' RACE. Sequenced using an Illumina HiSeq 2500. The second PCR ran for about 6 to 12 cycles and used a J-beta primer mix along with a sample-barcoded 5' primer. A unique molecular identifier was introduced onto each TCR beta cDNA molecule by a template-switch 5' adaptor carrying 12 random nucleotides. Each sample yielded at least 2.5 million CDR3-containing paired-end reads. First-strand cDNA was synthesized from all RNA with the Mint cDNA synthesis kit, primed by a TRBC-specific oligonucleotide. All cDNA was treated with uracil-DNA glycosylase and then went through a first 18-cycle PCR with the universal primers M1SS and BC2_uni_R. In the paper's pipeline: For normalization, 1 million high-quality reads were randomly selected from each sample, with every read carrying a distinct molecular identifier. Reads with shared molecular identifiers were discarded instead of being binned into consensus sequences. CDR3 identification, clonotype clustering and error correction used MiTCR with a Q25 quality threshold and the strictest error-elimination algorithm. Lower-bound total TCR beta diversity was estimated with a nonparametric unseen species model using Euler transformation. TCRdb redid the processing of the public reads, applying fastp at Q25 and MiXCR, and retained in-frame beta chains. Every CDR3 protein is listed once, alongside the most common genes and DNA of its rows. V and J calls and clone size were set by TCRdb, not the authors. Recorded for this sample are about 970,000 distinct CDR3 sequences; roughly 51% of them occurred a single time. The ten top clones hold about a fifth of the sample.

This TCR was sampled from a woman aged 55-70 years in good health. The rearranged chain carries TRBV5-1 and TRBJ2-5, with 10 bases matching TRBD2. Sequenced sample: blood. The CDR3 region reads CASSLASGSRAREQYF. The DNA reads as follows: TGCGCCAGCAGCTTGGCTAGCGGGAGCCGTGCAAGAGAGCAGTACTTC.